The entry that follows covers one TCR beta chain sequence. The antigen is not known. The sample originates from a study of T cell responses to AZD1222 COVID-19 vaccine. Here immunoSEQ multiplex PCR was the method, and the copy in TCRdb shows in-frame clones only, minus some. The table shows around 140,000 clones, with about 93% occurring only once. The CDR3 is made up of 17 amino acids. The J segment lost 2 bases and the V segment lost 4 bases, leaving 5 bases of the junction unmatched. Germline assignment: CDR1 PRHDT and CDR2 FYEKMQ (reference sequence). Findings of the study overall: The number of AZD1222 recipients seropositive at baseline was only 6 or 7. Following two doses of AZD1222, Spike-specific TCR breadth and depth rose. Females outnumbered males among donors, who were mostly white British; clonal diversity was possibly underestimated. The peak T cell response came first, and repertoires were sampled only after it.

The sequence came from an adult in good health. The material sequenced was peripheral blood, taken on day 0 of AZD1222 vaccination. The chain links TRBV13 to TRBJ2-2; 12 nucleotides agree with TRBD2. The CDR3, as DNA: TGTGCCAGCAGCTCACCGACTAGCGGGGGTAACACCGGGGAGCTGTTTTTT. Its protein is CASSSPTSGGNTGELFF.